The clone carrying this T cell receptor (beta chain) showed up just a few times. Other nucleotide sequences in the sample specify the same CDR3. The sample comes from a study of blood T cell repertoires in COVID-19. About the study: The origin of the acute and convalescent COVID-19 samples was the United States, Italy and Spain. T cells, B-cell-depleted T cells, or PBMCs supplied cDNA or gDNA.

The V gene's germline CDR1 is LGHDT and CDR2 YNNKEL (reference sequence). This CDR3 spans 14 amino acids. J gave up 2 bases and V 4 bases, and 4 bases lay outside the gene matches. In the authors' workflow: Reference gene primer amplification gave nucleated cell count estimates. The assay was immunoSEQ multiplex PCR, and TCRdb's table has in-frame clones only and misses some. For V, J and clone size, that table is used; D and trimming come from the DNA. The sample carries tens of thousands of clones, around 86% recorded once. The genes are TRBV3-1 (or the pseudogene TRBV3-2) and TRBJ1-2; TRBD1 agrees at 7 bases. The sequenced sample consisted of peripheral blood. This sequence originates from a man aged 40-50 years with acute or convalescent COVID-19. The CDR3 loop reads CASSPRTGNYGYTF. The CDR3 coding sequence is TGTGCCAGCAGCCCCCGGACAGGAAACTATGGCTACACCTTC.